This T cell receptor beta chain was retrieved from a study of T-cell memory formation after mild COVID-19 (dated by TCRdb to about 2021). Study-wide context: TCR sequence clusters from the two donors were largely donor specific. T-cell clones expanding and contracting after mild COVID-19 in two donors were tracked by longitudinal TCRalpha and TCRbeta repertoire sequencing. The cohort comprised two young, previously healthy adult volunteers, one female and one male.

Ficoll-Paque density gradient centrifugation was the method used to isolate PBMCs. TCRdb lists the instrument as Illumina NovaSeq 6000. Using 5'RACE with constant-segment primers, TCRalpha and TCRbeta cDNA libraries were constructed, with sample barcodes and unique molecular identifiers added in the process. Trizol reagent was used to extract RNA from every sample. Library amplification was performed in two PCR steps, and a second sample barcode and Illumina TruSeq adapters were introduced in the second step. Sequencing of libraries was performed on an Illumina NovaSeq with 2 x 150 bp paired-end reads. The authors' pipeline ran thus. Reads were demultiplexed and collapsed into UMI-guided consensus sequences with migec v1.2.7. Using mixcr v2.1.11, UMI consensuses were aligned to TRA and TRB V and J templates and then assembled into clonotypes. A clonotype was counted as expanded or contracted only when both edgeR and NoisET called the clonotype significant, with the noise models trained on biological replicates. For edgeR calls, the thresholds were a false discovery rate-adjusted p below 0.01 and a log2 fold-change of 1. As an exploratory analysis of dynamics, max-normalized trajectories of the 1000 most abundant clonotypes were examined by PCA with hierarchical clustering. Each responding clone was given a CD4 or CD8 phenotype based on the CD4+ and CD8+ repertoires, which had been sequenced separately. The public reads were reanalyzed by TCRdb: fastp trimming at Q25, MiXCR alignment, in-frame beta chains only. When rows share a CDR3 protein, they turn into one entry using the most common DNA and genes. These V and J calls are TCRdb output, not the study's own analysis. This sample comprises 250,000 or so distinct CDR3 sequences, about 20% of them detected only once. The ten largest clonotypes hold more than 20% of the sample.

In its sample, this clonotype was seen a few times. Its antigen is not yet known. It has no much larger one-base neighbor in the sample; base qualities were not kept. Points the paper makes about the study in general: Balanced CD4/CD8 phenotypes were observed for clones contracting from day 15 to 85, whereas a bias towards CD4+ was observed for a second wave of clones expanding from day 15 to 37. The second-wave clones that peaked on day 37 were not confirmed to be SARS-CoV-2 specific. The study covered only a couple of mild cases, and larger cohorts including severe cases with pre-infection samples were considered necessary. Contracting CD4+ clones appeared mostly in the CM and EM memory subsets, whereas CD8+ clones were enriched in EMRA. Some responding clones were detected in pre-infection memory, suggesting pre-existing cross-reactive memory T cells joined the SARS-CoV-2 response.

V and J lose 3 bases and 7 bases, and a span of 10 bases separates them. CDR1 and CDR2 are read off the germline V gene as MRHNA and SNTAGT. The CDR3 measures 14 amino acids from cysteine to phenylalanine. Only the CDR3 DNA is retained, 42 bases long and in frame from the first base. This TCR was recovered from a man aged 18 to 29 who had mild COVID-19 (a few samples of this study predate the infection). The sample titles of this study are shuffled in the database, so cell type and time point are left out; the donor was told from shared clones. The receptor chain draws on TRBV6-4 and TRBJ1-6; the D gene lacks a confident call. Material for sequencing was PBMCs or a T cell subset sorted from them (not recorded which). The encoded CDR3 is CASSEREWNSPLHF. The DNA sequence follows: TGTGCCAGCAGTGAAAGGGAATGGAATTCACCCCTCCACTTT.